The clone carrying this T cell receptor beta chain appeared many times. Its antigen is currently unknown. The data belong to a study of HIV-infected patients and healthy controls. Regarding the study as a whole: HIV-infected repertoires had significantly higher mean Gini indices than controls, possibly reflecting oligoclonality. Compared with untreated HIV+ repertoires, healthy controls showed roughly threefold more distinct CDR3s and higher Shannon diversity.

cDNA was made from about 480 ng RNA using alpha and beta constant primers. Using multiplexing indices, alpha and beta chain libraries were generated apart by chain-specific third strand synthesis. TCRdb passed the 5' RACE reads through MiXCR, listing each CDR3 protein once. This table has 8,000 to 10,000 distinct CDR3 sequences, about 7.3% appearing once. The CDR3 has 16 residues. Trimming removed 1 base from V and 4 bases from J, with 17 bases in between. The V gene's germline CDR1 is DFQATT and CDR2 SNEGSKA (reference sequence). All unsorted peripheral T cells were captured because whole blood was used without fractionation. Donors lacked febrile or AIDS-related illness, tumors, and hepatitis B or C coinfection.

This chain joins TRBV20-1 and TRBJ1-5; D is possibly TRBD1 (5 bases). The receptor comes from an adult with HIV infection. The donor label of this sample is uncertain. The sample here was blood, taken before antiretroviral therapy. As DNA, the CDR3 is TGCAGTGCTAGAGTATCAGGGTCCGCACCGAATCAGCCCCAGCATTTT. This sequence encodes CSARVSGSAPNQPQHF.